Reported below is one T cell receptor (beta chain). Its antigen is not known. Assay: immunoSEQ multiplex PCR; the TCRdb copy retains only in-frame clones and omits some. There are about 67,000 clones in the sample; 83% occur only once, and 4.6% lies in the top ten. This specimen belongs to a study of a mutant IDH1 vaccine in newly diagnosed glioma. Study details: Patients got radiotherapy, temozolomide, or both beforehand, and most got both. Study observations and caveats: Seemingly, pseudoprogression had no relation to changes in the top peripheral T cell clonotypes.

The CDR3 extends over 14 amino acids. With V trimmed by 5 bases and J by 6 bases, 5 bases remained unmatched. Germline values: CDR1 SGHTA, CDR2 FQGNSA. Described time point: baseline, week 1 (first vaccination visit). This sample's treatment: pre-vaccination baseline after standard-of-care therapy. New WHO grade 3 or 4 astrocytomas that were IDH1-mutant and ATRX-lost occurred in the donors. The chain recombines TRBV7-2 with TRBJ1-5, with 9 nucleotides matching TRBD1. This TCR was sampled from a woman in her late teens or twenties with glioma. Some clones in this sample may be carry-over from other donors' samples. The sample here was peripheral blood mononuclear cells (PBMCs), taken from a glioma patient treated with radiotherapy, temozolomide or both. The CDR3 region is CASSLDRGTQPQHF. CDR3 coding DNA: TGTGCCAGCAGCCTTGACAGGGGGACTCAGCCCCAGCATTTT.